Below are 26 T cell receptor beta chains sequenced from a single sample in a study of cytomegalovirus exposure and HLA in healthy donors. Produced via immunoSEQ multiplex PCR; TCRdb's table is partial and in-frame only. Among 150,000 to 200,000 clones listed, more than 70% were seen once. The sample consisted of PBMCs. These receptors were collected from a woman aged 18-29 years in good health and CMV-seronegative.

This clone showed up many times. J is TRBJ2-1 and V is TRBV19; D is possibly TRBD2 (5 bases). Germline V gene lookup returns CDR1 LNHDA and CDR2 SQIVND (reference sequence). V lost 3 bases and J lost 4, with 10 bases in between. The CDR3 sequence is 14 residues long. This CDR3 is CASSIATRYNEQFF. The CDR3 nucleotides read TGTGCCAGTAGTATTGCCACTAGATACAATGAGCAGTTCTTC.

The CDR3 DNA follows: TGCGCCAGCAGCCGGGCAGGCGGGAATGGGTACAATGAGCAGTTCTTC. Its protein is CASSRAGGNGYNEQFF. The rearrangement links TRBV5-1 to TRBJ2-1, with D perhaps matching TRBD2 (6 bases). Trimming took 4 bases from V and 4 from J, leaving 18 bases between them. CDR1 is SGHRS, CDR2 YFSETQ, per germline. This CDR3 contains 16 residues.

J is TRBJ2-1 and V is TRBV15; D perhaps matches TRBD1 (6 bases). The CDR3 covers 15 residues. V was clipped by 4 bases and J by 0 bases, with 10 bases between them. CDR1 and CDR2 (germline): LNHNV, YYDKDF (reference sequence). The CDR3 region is CATSIDRSSYNEQFF. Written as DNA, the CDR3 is TGTGCCACCAGCATTGACAGGAGCTCCTACAATGAGCAGTTCTTC.

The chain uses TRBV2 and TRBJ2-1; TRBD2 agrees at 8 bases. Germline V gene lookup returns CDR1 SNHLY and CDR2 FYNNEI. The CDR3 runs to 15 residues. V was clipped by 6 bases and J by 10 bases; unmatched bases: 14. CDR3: CASRTPGQRGTEQFF. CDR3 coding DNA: TGTGCCAGCAGGACCCCAGGCCAGCGGGGGACCGAGCAGTTCTTC.

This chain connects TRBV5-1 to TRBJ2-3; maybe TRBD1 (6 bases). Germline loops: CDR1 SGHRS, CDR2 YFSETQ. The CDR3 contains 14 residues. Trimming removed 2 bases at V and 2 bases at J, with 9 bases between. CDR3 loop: CASSFRGLTDTQYF. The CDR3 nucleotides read TGCGCCAGCAGCTTCAGGGGCCTCACAGATACGCAGTATTTT.

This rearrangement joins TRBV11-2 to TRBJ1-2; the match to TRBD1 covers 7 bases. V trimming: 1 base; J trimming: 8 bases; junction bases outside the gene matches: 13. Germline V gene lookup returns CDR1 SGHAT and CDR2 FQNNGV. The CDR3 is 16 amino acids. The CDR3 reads CASSLAVRGATWGYTF. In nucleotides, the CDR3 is TGTGCCAGCAGCTTAGCTGTCAGGGGGGCTACGTGGGGCTACACCTTC.

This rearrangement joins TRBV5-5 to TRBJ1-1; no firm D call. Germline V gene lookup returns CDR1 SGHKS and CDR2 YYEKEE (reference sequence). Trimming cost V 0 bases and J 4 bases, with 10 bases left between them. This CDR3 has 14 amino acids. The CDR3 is CASSLGPSGTEAFF. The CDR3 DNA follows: TGTGCCAGCAGCTTGGGACCGAGCGGCACTGAAGCTTTCTTT. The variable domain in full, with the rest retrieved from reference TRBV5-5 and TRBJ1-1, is DAGVTQSPTHLIKTRGQQVTLRCSPISGHKSVSWYQQVLGQGPQFIFQYYEKEERGRGNFPDRFSARQFPNYSSELNVNALLLGDSALYLCASSLGPSGTEAFFGQGTRLTVV.

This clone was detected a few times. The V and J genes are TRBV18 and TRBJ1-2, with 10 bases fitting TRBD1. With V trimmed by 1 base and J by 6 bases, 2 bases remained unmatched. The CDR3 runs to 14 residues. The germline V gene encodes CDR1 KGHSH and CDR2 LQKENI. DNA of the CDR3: TGTGCCAGCTCACCACGACAGGGGGCGGATGGCTACACCTTC. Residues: CASSPRQGADGYTF. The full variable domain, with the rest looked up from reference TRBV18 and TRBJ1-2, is NAGVMQNPRHLVRRRGQEARLRCSPMKGHSHVYWYRQLPEEGLKFMVYLQKENIIDESGMPKERFSAEFPKEGPSILRIQQVVRGDSAAYFCASSPRQGADGYTFGSGTRLTVV.

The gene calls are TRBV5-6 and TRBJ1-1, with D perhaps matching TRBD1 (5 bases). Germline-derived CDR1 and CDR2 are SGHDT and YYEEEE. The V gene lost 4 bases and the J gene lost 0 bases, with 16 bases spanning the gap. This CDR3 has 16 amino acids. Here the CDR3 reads CASSPLLGRVNTEAFF. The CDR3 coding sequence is TGTGCCAGCAGCCCCTTGTTAGGCAGGGTGAACACTGAAGCTTTCTTT.

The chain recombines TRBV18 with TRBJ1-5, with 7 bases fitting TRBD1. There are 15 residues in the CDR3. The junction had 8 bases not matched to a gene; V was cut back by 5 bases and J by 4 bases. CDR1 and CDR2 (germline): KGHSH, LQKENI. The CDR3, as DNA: TGTGCCAGCTCAGAATACAGGGGACCTAATCAGCCCCAGCATTTT. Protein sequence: CASSEYRGPNQPQHF.

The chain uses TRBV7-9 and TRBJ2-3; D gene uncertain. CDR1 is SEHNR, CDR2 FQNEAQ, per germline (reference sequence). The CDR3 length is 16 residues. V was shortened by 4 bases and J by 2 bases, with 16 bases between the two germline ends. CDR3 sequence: CASSYPPSAHTDTQYF. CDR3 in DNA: TGTGCCAGCAGCTACCCCCCCAGCGCCCACACAGATACGCAGTATTTT.

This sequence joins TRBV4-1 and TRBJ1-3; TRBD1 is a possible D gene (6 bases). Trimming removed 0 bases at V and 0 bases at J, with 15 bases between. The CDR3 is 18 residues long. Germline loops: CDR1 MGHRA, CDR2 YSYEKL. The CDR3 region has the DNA TGCGCCAGCAGCCAAGAAATCCGGGACACGTACTCTGGAAACACCATATATTTT. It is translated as CASSQEIRDTYSGNTIYF.

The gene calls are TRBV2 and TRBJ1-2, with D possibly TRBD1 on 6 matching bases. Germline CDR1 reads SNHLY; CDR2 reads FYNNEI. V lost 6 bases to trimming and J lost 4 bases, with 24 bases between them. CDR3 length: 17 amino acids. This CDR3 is CASSDPIQGPILYGYTF. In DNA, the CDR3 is TGTGCCAGCAGCGATCCTATACAGGGCCCCATCCTCTATGGCTACACCTTC. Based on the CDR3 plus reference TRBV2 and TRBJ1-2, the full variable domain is EPEVTQTPSHQVTQMGQEVILRCVPISNHLYFYWYRQILGQKVEFLVSFYNNEISEKSEIFDDQFSVERPDGSNFTLKIRSTKLEDSAMYFCASSDPIQGPILYGYTFGSGTRLTVV.

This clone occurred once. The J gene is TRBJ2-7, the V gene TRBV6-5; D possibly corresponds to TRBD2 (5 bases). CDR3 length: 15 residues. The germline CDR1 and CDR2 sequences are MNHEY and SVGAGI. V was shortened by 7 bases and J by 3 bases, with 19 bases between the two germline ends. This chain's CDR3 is CASNPGESRLYEQYF. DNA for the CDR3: TGTGCCAGCAATCCCGGGGAATCTCGACTCTACGAGCAGTACTTC.

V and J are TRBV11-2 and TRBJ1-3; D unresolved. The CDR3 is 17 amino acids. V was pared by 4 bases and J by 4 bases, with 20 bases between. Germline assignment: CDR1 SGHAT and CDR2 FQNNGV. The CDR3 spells CASSSLGGREAGNTIYF. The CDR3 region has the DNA TGTGCCAGCAGCTCCCTGGGAGGGCGAGAGGCAGGAAACACCATATATTTT.

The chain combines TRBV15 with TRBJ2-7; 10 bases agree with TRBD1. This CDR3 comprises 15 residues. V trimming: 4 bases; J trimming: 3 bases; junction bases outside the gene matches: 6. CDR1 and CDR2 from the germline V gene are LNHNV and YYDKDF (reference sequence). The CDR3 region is CATSTFRDRGYEQYF. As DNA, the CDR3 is TGTGCCACCAGCACATTCCGGGACAGGGGCTACGAGCAGTACTTC.

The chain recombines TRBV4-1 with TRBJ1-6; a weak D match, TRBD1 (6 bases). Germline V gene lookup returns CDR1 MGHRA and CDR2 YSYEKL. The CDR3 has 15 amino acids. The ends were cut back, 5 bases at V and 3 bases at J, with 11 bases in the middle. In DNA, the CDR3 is TGCGCCAGCAGCAGAGGACAGTTCTATAATTCACCCCTCCACTTT. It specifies CASSRGQFYNSPLHF.

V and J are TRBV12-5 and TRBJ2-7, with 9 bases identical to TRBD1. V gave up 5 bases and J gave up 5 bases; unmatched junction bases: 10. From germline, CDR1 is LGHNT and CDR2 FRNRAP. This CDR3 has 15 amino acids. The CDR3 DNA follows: TGTGCTAGTGGTCCGGGGGACAGGGTCTTCCACGAGCAGTACTTC. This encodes CASGPGDRVFHEQYF. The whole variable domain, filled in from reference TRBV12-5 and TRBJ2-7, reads DARVTQTPRHKVTEMGQEVTMRCQPILGHNTVFWYRQTMMQGLELLAYFRNRAPLDDSGMPKDRFSAEMPDATLATLKIQPSEPRDSAVYFCASGPGDRVFHEQYFGPGTRLTVT.

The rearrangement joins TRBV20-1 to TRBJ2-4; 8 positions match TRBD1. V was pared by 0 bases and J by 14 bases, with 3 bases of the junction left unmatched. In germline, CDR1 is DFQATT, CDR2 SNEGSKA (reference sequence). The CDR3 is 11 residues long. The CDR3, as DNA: TGCAGTGCTAGAGAGGACAGGGTGGAGTACTTC. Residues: CSAREDRVEYF.

DNA for the CDR3: TGTGCCAGCAGTCTTAGAAATTCCCTTACCGTTTACACAGATACGCAGTATTTT. It translates to CASSLRNSLTVYTDTQYF. This chain connects TRBV27 to TRBJ2-3, with no clear D. The CDR3 contains 18 residues. Trimming removed 5 bases at V and 2 bases at J, with 23 bases between. From germline, CDR1 is MNHEY and CDR2 SMNVEV (reference sequence).

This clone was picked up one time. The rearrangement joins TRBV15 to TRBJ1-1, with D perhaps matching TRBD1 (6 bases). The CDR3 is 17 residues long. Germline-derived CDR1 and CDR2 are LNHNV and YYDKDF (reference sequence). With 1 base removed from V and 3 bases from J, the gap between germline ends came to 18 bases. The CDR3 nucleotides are TGTGCCACCAGCAGAGGAGGTGCTGGGGAGGGGGACACTGAAGCTTTCTTT. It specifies CATSRGGAGEGDTEAFF.

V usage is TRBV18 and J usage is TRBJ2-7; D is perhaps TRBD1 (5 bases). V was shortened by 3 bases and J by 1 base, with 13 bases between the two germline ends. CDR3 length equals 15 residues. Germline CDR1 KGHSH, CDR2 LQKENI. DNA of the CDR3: TGTGCCAGCTCACCCGCGGCAGGGCGTTCCTACGAGCAGTACTTC. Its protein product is CASSPAAGRSYEQYF. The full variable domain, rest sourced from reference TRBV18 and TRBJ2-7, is NAGVMQNPRHLVRRRGQEARLRCSPMKGHSHVYWYRQLPEEGLKFMVYLQKENIIDESGMPKERFSAEFPKEGPSILRIQQVVRGDSAAYFCASSPAAGRSYEQYFGPGTRLTVT.

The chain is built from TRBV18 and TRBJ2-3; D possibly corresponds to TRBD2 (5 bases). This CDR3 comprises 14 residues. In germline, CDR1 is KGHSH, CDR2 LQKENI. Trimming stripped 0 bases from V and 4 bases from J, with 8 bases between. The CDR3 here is CASSPPTRADTQYF. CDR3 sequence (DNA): TGTGCCAGCTCACCACCTACGCGGGCAGATACGCAGTATTTT.

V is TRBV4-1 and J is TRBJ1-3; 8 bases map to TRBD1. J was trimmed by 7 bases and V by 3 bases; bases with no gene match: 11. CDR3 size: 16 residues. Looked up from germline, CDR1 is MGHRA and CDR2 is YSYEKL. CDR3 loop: CASSHGAQRQGNTIYF. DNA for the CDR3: TGCGCCAGCAGCCACGGAGCCCAGCGACAGGGGAACACCATATATTTT.

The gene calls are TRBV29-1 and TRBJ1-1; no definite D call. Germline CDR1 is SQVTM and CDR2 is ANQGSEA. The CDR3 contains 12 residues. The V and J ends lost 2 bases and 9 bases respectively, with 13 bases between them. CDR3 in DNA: TGCAGCGTTGAATTGGGCAGCGGAAAAGCTTTCTTT. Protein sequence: CSVELGSGKAFF.

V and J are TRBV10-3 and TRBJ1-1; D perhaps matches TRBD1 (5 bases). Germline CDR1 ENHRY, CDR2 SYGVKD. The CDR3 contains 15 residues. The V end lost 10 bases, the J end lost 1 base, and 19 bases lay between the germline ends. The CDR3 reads CATTGAGRQNTEAFF. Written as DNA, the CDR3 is TGTGCCACCACCGGAGCAGGGAGGCAGAACACTGAAGCTTTCTTT.